This TCR beta chain was observed in a study of beta chain features in type 1 diabetes. The sequenced template was cDNA made from the entire isolated RNA. The method was immunoSEQ multiplex PCR; TCRdb's version includes in-frame clones alone and lacks a portion of them. The data hold approximately 300,000 clones, with more than 9.5% observed a single time. Notes on the study in general: There was a possibility that cDNA sequencing over-represented cells with high TCR expression. VDJ junctions in type 1 diabetes patients carried more deletions and fewer insertions. The naive, central memory and Treg TCRB repertoires showed an apparent similarity that was greater among patients than among healthy donors.

This clone has just a few counts. The antigen is undetermined. CDR1 SGHVS and CDR2 FNYEAQ come from the germline V gene. With 5 bases clipped from V and 5 bases from J, the junction kept 8 bases outside the gene matches. The CDR3 contains 15 residues. Each donor gave one heparinised blood draw averaging around 0.12 L. The J gene is TRBJ2-7, the V gene TRBV7-6; TRBD1 aligns across 11 bases. The sequenced material came from naive CD4+ T cells from blood. The sequence was obtained from a young woman in good health. The DNA of the CDR3 is TGTGCCAGCAGCCGCAGGGGGACAGGGGGAGACGAGCAGTACTTC. It yields the protein CASSRRGTGGDEQYF.